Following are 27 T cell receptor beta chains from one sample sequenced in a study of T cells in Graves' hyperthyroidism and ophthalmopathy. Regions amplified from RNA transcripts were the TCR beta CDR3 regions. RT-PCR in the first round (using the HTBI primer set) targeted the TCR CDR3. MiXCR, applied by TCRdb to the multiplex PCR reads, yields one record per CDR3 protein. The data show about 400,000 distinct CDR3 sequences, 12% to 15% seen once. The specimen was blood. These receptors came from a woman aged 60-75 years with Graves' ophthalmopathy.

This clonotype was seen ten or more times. CDR3 coding DNA: TGTGCCAGCAGTTTGCCTAAGAACACCGGGGAGCTGTTTTTT. Its protein product is CASSLPKNTGELFF. The chain uses TRBV28 and TRBJ2-2; D gene uncertain. V lost 3 bases and J 1 base, leaving 6 bases between the germline ends. The CDR3 runs 14 residues. CDR1 and CDR2 (germline): MDHEN, SYDVKM. The whole variable domain, filled in from reference TRBV28 and TRBJ2-2, reads DVKVTQSSRYLVKRTGEKVFLECVQDMDHENMFWYRQDPGLGLRLIYFSYDVKMKEKGDIPEGYSVSREKKERFSLILESASTNQTSMYLCASSLPKNTGELFFGEGSRLTVL.

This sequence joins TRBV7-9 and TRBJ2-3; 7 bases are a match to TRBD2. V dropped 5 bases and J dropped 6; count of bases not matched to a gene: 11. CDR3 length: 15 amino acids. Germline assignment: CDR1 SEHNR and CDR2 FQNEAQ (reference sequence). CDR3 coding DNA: TGTGCCAGCAGCCCTGGGGGGGAGGGGTCGGATACGCAGTATTTT. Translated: CASSPGGEGSDTQYF.

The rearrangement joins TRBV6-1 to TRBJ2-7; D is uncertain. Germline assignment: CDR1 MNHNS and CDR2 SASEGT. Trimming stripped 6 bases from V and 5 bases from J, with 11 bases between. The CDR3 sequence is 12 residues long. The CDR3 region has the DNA TGTGCCAGCAGCCACCTGGGGAACGAGCAGTACTTC. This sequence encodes CASSHLGNEQYF.

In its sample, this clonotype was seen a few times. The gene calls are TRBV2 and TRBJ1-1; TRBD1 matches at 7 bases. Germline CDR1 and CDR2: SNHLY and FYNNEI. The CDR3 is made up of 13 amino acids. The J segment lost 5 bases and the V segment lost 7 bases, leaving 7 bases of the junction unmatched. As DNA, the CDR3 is TGTGCCAGCAAGGCAGGGGGGGGGACTGAAGCTTTCTTT. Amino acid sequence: CASKAGGGTEAFF. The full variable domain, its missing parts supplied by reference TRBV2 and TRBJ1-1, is EPEVTQTPSHQVTQMGQEVILRCVPISNHLYFYWYRQILGQKVEFLVSFYNNEISEKSEIFDDQFSVERPDGSNFTLKIRSTKLEDSAMYFCASKAGGGTEAFFGQGTRLTVV.

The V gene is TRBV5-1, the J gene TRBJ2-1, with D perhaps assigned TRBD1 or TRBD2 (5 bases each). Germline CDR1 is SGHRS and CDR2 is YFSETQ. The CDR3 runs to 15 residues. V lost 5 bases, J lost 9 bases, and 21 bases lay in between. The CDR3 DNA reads TGCGCCAGCAGTCGGGACGCGCCCGTCCAATCTGAGCAGTTCTTC. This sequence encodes CASSRDAPVQSEQFF. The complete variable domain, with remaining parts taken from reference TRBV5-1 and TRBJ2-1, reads KAGVTQTPRYLIKTRGQQVTLSCSPISGHRSVSWYQQTPGQGLQFLFEYFSETQRNKGNFPGRFSGRQFSNSRSEMNVSTLELGDSALYLCASSRDAPVQSEQFFGPGTRLTVL.

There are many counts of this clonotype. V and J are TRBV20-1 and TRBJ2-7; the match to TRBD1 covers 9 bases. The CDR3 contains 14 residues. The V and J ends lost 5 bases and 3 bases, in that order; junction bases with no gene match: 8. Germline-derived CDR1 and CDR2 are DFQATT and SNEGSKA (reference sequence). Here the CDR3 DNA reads TGCAGTGCTTCCGGGACAGGGTACTTCTACGAGCAGTACTTC. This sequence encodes CSASGTGYFYEQYF.

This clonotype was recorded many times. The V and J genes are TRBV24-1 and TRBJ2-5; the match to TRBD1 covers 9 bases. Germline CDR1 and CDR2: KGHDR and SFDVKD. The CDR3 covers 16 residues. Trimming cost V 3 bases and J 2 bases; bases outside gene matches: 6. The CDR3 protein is CATSDPGTGTQETQYF. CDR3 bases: TGTGCCACCAGTGATCCGGGGACAGGGACACAAGAGACCCAGTACTTC.

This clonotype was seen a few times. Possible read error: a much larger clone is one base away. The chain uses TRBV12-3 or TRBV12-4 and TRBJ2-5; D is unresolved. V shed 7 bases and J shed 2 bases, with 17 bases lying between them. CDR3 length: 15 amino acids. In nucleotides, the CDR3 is TGTGCCAGCAAGGCGACCGGAACGCCTCAAGAGACCCAGTACTTC. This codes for CASKATGTPQETQYF.

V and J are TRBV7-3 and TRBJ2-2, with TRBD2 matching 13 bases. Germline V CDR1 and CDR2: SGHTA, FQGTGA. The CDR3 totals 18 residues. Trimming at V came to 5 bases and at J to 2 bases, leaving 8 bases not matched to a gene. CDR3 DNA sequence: TGTGCCAGCAGCCTCCCGACTAGCGGGAGGACCAACACCGGGGAGCTGTTTTTT. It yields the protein CASSLPTSGRTNTGELFF.

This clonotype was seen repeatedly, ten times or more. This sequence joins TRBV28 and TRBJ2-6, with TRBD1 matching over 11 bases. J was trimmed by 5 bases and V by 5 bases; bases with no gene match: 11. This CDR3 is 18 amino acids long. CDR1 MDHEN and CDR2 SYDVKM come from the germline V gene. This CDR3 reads CASSPGTGGRGRANVLTF. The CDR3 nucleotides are TGTGCCAGCAGTCCCGGGACAGGGGGACGTGGAAGGGCCAACGTCCTGACTTTC.

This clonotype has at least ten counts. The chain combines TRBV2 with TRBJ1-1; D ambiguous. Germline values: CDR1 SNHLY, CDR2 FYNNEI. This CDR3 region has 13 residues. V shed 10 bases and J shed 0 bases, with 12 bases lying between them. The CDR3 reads CATVRDMNTEAFF. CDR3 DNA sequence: TGTGCCACGGTGAGGGATATGAACACTGAAGCTTTCTTT.

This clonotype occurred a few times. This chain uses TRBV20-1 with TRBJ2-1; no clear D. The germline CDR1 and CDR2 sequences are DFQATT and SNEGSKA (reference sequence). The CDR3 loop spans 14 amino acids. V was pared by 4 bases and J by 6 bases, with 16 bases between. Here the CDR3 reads CSATGSPGPNEQFF. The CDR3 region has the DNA TGCAGTGCTACCGGGTCCCCAGGCCCCAATGAGCAGTTCTTC.

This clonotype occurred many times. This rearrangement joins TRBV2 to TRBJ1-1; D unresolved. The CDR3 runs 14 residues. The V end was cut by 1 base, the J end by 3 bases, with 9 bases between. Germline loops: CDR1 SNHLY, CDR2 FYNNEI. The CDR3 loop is CASSEGGWDTEAFF. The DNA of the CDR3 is TGTGCCAGCAGTGAAGGGGGTTGGGACACTGAAGCTTTCTTT.

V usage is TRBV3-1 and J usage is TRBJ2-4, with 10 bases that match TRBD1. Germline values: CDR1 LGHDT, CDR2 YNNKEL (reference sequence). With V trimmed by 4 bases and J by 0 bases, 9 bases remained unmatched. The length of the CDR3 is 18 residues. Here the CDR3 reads CASSRRPGQGLAKNIQYF. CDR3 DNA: TGTGCCAGCAGCCGTAGGCCGGGACAGGGGTTAGCCAAAAACATTCAGTACTTC.

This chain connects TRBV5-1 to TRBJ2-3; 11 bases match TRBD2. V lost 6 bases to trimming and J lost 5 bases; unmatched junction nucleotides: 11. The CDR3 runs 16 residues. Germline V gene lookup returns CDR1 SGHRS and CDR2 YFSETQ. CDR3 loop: CASTPILAGAGDTQYF. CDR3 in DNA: TGCGCCAGCACCCCCATACTAGCGGGAGCGGGAGATACGCAGTATTTT.

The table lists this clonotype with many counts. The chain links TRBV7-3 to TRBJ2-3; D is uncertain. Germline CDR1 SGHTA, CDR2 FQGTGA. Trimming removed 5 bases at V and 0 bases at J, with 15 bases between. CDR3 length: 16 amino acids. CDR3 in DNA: TGTGCCAGCAGCCCACAGACATCCCGGAGCACAGATACGCAGTATTTT. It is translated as CASSPQTSRSTDTQYF.

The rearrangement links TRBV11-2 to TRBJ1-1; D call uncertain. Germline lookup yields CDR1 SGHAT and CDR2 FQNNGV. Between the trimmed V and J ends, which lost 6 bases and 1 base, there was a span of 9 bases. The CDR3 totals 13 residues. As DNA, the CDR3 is TGTGCCAGCAGATGGGAGACGAACACTGAAGCTTTCTTT. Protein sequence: CASRWETNTEAFF.

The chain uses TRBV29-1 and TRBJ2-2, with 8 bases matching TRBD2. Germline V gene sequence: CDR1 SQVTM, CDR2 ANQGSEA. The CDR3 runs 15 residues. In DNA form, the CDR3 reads TGCAGTTGTCCAAGCGGGAGTTGGAGCACCGGGGAGCTGTTTTTT. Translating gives CSCPSGSWSTGELFF.

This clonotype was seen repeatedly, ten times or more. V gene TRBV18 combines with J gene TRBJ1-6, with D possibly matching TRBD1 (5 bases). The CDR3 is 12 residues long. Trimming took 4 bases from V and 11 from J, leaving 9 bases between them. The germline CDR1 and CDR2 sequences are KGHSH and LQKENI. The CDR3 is CASSLGQPPLHF. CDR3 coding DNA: TGTGCCAGCTCACTGGGGCAGCCACCCCTCCACTTT.

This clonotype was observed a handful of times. The CDR3 DNA reads as TGCAGCGGACTCCGGGGCTACCTTGGCACCGGGGAGCTGTTTTTT. This encodes CSGLRGYLGTGELFF. The chain is built from TRBV29-1 and TRBJ2-2; D may correspond to TRBD1 or TRBD2 (5 bases each). This CDR3 comprises 15 residues. The ends were cut back, 7 bases at V and 4 bases at J, with 19 bases in the middle. Germline V gene data show CDR1 as SQVTM and CDR2 as ANQGSEA.

The CDR3 nucleotides are TGTGCCAGCAGCCCTATCGGGGGACCCACAGATACGCAGTATTTT. It codes for CASSPIGGPTDTQYF. The rearrangement joins TRBV7-9 to TRBJ2-3; a weak D match, TRBD2 (6 bases). Between the trimmed V and J ends, which lost 5 bases and 2 bases, there was a span of 14 bases. Germline loops: CDR1 SEHNR, CDR2 FQNEAQ (reference sequence). This CDR3 comprises 15 residues.

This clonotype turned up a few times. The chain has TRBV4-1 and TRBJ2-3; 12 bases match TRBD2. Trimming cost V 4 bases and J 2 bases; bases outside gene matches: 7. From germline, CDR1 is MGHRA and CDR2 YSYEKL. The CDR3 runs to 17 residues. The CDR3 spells CASSPLRTSGNTDTQYF. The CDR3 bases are TGCGCCAGCAGCCCCCTACGGACTAGCGGGAACACAGATACGCAGTATTTT.

This chain's CDR3 is CASSHPFRGEETQYF. CDR3 coding DNA: TGTGCCAGCTCCCACCCATTCCGTGGTGAAGAGACCCAGTACTTC. The chain couples TRBV18 to TRBJ2-5; D gene unclear. Trimming left V 6 bases short and J 3 bases short, with 17 bases between. Germline lookup yields CDR1 KGHSH and CDR2 LQKENI. This CDR3 contains 15 residues.

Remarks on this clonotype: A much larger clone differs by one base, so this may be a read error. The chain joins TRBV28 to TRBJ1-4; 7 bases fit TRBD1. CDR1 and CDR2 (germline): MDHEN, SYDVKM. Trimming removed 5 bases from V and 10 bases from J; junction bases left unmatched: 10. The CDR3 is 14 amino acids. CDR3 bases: TGTGCCAGCAGTATGATAGGGGGCATCGGAAAACTGTTTTTT. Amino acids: CASSMIGGIGKLFF.

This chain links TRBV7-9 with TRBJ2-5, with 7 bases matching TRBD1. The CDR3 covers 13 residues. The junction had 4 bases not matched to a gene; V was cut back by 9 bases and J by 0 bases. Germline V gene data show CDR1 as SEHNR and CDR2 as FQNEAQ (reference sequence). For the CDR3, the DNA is TGTGCCAGAGAGGGGGCGGACCAAGAGACCCAGTACTTC. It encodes CAREGADQETQYF.

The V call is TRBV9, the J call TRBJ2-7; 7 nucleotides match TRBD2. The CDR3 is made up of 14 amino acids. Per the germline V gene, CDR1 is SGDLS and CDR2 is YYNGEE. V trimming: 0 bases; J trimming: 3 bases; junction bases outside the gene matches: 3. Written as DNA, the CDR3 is TGTGCCAGCAGCGTAGAAGTAGCGGGCTACGAGCAGTACTTC. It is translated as CASSVEVAGYEQYF. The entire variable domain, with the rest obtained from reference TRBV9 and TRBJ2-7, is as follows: DSGVTQTPKHLITATGQRVTLRCSPRSGDLSVYWYQQSLDQGLQFLIQYYNGEERAKGNILERFSAQQFPDLHSELNLSSLELGDSALYFCASSVEVAGYEQYFGPGTRLTVT.

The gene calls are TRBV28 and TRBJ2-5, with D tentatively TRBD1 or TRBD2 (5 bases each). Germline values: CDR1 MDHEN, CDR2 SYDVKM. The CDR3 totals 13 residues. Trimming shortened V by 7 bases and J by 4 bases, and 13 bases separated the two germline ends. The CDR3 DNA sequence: TGTGCCAGCATCCAATCGGGGCGAGAGACCCAGTACTTC. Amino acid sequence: CASIQSGRETQYF.